This T cell receptor beta chain stems from a study of blood T cells in healthy people across ages. Turning to this clonotype: Its target is not known.

Per sample, no less than 5 micrograms of total RNA were extracted. With a J-beta primer mix and a sample-barcoded 5' primer, a second PCR ran about 7 to 12 cycles. At least 2.5 million CDR3-containing paired-end reads were obtained per sample. In TCRdb, the 5' RACE reads were re-called with MiXCR into one record per CDR3 protein. The sample lists approximately 1,700,000 distinct CDR3 sequences, around 40% occurring once. Study conclusions and caveats: Diversity was estimated from one million T cells, and these estimates were considered underestimates. Aged donors had fewer naive CD4+ cells and lower diversity than long-lived donors.

The specimen sequenced was blood. This clonotype originated in a human donor in good health.

CDR3 in DNA: TGTGCCAGCAGCCAAGAGGTGCATGGGGTTAACTATGGCTACACCTTC. Residues: CASSQEVHGVNYGYTF. This chain connects TRBV4-2 to TRBJ1-2; D is ambiguous. This CDR3 is 16 amino acids long. Germline lookup yields CDR1 LGHNA and CDR2 YNFKEQ. Trimming took off 0 bases at V and 1 base at J, with 12 bases between the two ends.